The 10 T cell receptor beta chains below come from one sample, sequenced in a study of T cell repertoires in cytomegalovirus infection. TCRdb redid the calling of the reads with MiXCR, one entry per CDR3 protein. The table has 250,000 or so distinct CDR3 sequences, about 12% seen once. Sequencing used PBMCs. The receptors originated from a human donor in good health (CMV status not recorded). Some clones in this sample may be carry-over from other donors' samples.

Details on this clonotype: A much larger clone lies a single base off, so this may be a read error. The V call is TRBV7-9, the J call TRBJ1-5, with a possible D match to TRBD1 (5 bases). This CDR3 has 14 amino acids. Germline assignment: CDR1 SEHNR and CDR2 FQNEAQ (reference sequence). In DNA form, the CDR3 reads TGTGCCACCAGCTTAGACGGGACGGGCCAGCCCCAGCATTTT. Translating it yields CATSLDGTGQPQHF.

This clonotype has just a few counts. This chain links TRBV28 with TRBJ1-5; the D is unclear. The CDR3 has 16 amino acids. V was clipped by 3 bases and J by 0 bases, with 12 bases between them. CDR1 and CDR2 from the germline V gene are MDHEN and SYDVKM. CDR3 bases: TGTGCCAGCAGTTTTTCGGGGTCCTATAGCAATCAGCCCCAGCATTTT. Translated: CASSFSGSYSNQPQHF.

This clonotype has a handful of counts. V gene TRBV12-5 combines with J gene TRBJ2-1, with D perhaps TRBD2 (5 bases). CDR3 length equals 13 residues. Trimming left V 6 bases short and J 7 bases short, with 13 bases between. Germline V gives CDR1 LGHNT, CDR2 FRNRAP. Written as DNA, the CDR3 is TGTGCTAGTGGCCTCGGACTCTGGAATGAGCAGTTCTTC. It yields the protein CASGLGLWNEQFF.

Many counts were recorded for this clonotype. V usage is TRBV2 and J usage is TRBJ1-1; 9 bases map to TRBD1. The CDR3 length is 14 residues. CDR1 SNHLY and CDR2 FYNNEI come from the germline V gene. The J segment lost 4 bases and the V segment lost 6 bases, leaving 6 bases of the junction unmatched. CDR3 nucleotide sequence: TGTGCCAGCAGAGGGGACAGGGATGGCACTGAAGCTTTCTTT. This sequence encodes CASRGDRDGTEAFF.

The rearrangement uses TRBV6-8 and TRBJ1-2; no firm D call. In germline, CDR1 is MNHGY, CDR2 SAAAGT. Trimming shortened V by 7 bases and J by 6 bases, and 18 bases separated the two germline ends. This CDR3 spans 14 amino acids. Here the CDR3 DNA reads TGTGCCAGCAATTTAAGCCCGGGCTCAGATGGCTACACCTTC. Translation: CASNLSPGSDGYTF.

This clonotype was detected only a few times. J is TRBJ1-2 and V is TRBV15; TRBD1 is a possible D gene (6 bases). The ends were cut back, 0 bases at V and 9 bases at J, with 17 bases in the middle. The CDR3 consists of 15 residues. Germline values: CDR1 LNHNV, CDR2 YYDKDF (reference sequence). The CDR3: CATSRDVSRGGSYTF. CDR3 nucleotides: TGTGCCACCAGCAGAGATGTGTCGAGGGGGGGTAGCTACACCTTC.

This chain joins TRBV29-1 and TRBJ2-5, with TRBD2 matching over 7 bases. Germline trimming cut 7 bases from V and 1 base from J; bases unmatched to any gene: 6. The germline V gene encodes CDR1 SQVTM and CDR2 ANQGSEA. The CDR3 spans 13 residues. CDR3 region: CSGRRGTQETQYF. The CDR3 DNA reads TGCAGCGGGAGGCGGGGGACCCAAGAGACCCAGTACTTC.

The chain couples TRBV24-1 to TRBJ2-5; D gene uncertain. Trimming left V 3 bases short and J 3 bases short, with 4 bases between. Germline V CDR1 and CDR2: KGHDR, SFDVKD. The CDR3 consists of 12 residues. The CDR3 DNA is TGTGCCACCAGTGATCCCAAAGAGACCCAGTACTTC. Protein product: CATSDPKETQYF.

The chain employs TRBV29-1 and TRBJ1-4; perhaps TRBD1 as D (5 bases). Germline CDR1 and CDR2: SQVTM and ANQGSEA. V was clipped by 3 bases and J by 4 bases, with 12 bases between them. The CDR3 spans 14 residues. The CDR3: CSVDTGRINEKLFF. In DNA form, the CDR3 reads TGCAGCGTTGATACGGGACGGATTAATGAAAAACTGTTTTTT.

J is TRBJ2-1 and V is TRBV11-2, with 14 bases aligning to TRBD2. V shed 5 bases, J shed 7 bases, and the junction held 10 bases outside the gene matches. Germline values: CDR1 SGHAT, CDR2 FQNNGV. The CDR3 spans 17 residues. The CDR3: CASSPWTSGGRSNEQFF. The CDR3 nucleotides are TGTGCCAGCAGCCCATGGACTAGCGGGGGGAGGAGTAATGAGCAGTTCTTC. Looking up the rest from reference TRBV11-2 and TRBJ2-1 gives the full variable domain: EAGVAQSPRYKIIEKRQSVAFWCNPISGHATLYWYQQILGQGPKLLIQFQNNGVVDDSQLPKDRFSAERLKGVDSTLKIQPAKLEDSAVYLCASSPWTSGGRSNEQFFGPGTRLTVL.